The rows below give T cell receptor beta chains drawn from one sample of a study of molecular identifiers for immune sequencing clone quantification. TCRdb reprocessed the PCR reads with MiXCR, giving one entry per CDR3 protein. The table lists about 640,000 distinct CDR3 sequences, nearly 20% of them singletons. Sequenced: naive CD8+ T cells from blood, with Jurkat cell RNA spiked in. These receptors all stem from a human donor in good health. Some libraries in this study had Jurkat cell RNA spiked in. CDR3s include the opening cysteine and the closing phenylalanine or tryptophan.

J gene: TRBJ1-2
V gene: TRBV15
CDR3 protein: CATSRDLPSNGHTF

J gene: TRBJ2-3
V gene: TRBV12-3/TRBV12-4
CDR3 protein: CASSATSGRTSNTQYF

J gene: TRBJ2-3
V gene: TRBV7-6
CDR3 protein: CASSSRLAGDTQYF

J gene: TRBJ2-3
V gene: TRBV7-9
CDR3 protein: CASSSGPDTSTDTQYF

J gene: TRBJ2-2
V gene: TRBV21-1
CDR3 protein: CASSHVGDRDTGELFF

J gene: TRBJ1-2
V gene: TRBV27
CDR3 protein: CASSLRGNTHGYTF

J gene: TRBJ2-3
V gene: TRBV11-2
CDR3 protein: CASSWVRATDTQYF

J gene: TRBJ2-7
V gene: TRBV12-3/TRBV12-4
CDR3 protein: CASSLRAPGQRFAYEQYF

J gene: TRBJ1-1
V gene: TRBV20-1
CDR3 protein: CSAEDLGGGTEAFF

J gene: TRBJ2-4
V gene: TRBV10-3
CDR3 protein: CAISDRDRETAKNIQYF

J gene: TRBJ1-5
V gene: TRBV4-1
CDR3 protein: CASSQDHSFSNQPQHF

J gene: TRBJ2-1
V gene: TRBV4-2
CDR3 protein: CASSQDERGNEQFF

J gene: TRBJ2-7
V gene: TRBV6-5
CDR3 protein: CASWPTFRGLHEQYF

J gene: TRBJ1-5
V gene: TRBV27
CDR3 protein: CASSHSVMGNQPQHF

J gene: TRBJ2-4
V gene: TRBV23-1
CDR3 protein: CASSQAGHQLAKNIQYF

J gene: TRBJ2-7
V gene: TRBV5-6
CDR3 protein: CASSLEGDYEQYF

J gene: TRBJ2-2
V gene: TRBV14
CDR3 protein: CASSELSVTGELFF

J gene: TRBJ2-2
V gene: TRBV30
CDR3 protein: CAWSGGAGGELFF

J gene: TRBJ2-7
V gene: TRBV28
CDR3 protein: CASHAQREPSYEQYF

J gene: TRBJ2-2
V gene: TRBV29-1
CDR3 protein: CSVESGDNTGELFF

J gene: TRBJ1-1
V gene: TRBV27
CDR3 protein: CASSPPGQGAMAEAFF

J gene: TRBJ2-3
V gene: TRBV20-1
CDR3 protein: CSARNGRGTQYF

J gene: TRBJ2-2
V gene: TRBV24-1
CDR3 protein: CAAGPSGSNTGELFF

J gene: TRBJ2-1
V gene: TRBV19
CDR3 protein: CASSISGGRGFDEQFF

J gene: TRBJ2-1
V gene: TRBV14
CDR3 protein: CASSQDYRGPGVYNEQFF

J gene: TRBJ2-1
V gene: TRBV2
CDR3 protein: CASKAGTSASYNEQFF

J gene: TRBJ1-2
V gene: TRBV4-1
CDR3 protein: CASSHYGTGLNYGYTF

J gene: TRBJ2-2
V gene: TRBV6-2/TRBV6-3
CDR3 protein: CASSITGVITPEELFF

J gene: TRBJ1-2
V gene: TRBV7-8
CDR3 protein: CASSSQDRAVDYGYTF

J gene: TRBJ1-4
V gene: TRBV27
CDR3 protein: CASSLAGNEKLFF

J gene: TRBJ1-1
V gene: TRBV24-1
CDR3 protein: CATSDSSALATEAFF

J gene: TRBJ2-2
V gene: TRBV28
CDR3 protein: CATISTGDTGELFF

J gene: TRBJ2-1
V gene: TRBV5-1
CDR3 protein: CASSLALGLASDEQFF

J gene: TRBJ2-3
V gene: TRBV20-1
CDR3 protein: CSAGGGAEDTQYF

J gene: TRBJ1-5
V gene: TRBV5-6
CDR3 protein: CASSLGGQVNQPQHF

J gene: TRBJ1-4
V gene: TRBV30
CDR3 protein: CARSETNEKLFF

J gene: TRBJ1-1
V gene: TRBV29-1
CDR3 protein: CSVPLNTEAFF

J gene: TRBJ2-7
V gene: TRBV28
CDR3 protein: CASSLSTGGLSGAAYEQYF

J gene: TRBJ1-1
V gene: TRBV7-9
CDR3 protein: CASSLEEGWGLGGMNTEAFF

J gene: TRBJ1-3
V gene: TRBV15
CDR3 protein: CATSLLPGSGNTIYF

J gene: TRBJ1-4
V gene: TRBV6-5
CDR3 protein: CASSSRTATPEQLFF

J gene: TRBJ1-2
V gene: TRBV10-3
CDR3 protein: CAISEIKTAPYGYTF